Listed below are T cell receptor beta chains from one sample, sequenced in a study of blood T cell repertoires in COVID-19. Assay used: immunoSEQ multiplex PCR; TCRdb lists only in-frame clones, some missing. In the table there are about 31,000 clones, around 89% of which are singletons. The sample comprised peripheral blood. Receptors were obtained from a woman between 40 and 50 years old with active or convalescent COVID-19. Both conserved end residues are part of each CDR3. A D gene is named only where the DNA matches it firmly. Where a row states a size, it is once, few, many or the class of an expanded clone; other rows omit it.

clone_size	j_call	v_call	cdr3_length	d_call	cdr3_nt	cdr3_aa
.	TRBJ2-2	TRBV12-3/TRBV12-4	12	TRBD1	TGTGCCAGCCCAGGGGGCGCCGGGGAGCTGTTTTTT	CASPGGAGELFF
.	TRBJ2-7	TRBV11-3	15	.	TGTGCCAGCAGCTTAGGCGGGACGGGATCCTACGAGCAGTACTTC	CASSLGGTGSYEQYF
.	TRBJ1-2	TRBV6-5	15	.	TGTGCCAGCAGTTTCGCCCGGACAGTGGGGCCTGGCTACACCTTC	CASSFARTVGPGYTF
.	TRBJ2-7	TRBV18	14	TRBD1	TGTGCCAGCTCACCATTAGGGGGCTCGGGCGAGCAGTACTTC	CASSPLGGSGEQYF
.	TRBJ1-5	TRBV28	12	.	TGTGCCAGCAGTTTATCGGATCAGCCCCAGCATTTT	CASSLSDQPQHF
.	TRBJ2-1	TRBV2	14	TRBD1	TGTGCCAGCAGCGTGGACAGGGGGGGGGATGAGCAGTTCTTC	CASSVDRGGDEQFF
.	TRBJ2-3	TRBV5-5	15	TRBD2	TGTGCCAGCAGCCCGCGACTAGCGGGGGAAGATACGCAGTATTTT	CASSPRLAGEDTQYF
once	TRBJ1-4	TRBV5-6	14	TRBD1	TGTGCCAGCAGCTTGGGACAGGGGACCGAAAAACTGTTTTTT	CASSLGQGTEKLFF
.	TRBJ1-1	TRBV28	11	TRBD1	TGTGCCAGCGGGACAGCGGCTGAAGCTTTCTTT	CASGTAAEAFF
.	TRBJ2-7	TRBV5-1	15	TRBD2	TGCGCCAGCAGCTTAATGACTAGCGGGTCCTACGAGCAGTACTTC	CASSLMTSGSYEQYF
.	TRBJ1-2	TRBV6-6	13	TRBD1	TGTGCCAGCAGCCCACAGGGGAACTATGGCTACACCTTC	CASSPQGNYGYTF
.	TRBJ2-7	TRBV29-1	18	TRBD2	TGCAGCGTTCACCTCGGGACTAGCGGGGCCCAGGACTCCTACGAGCAGTACTTC	CSVHLGTSGAQDSYEQYF
.	TRBJ2-3	TRBV9	16	TRBD2	TGTGCCAGCAGCGTAGAAGCGGGGGGAAGGGCAGATACGCAGTATTTT	CASSVEAGGRADTQYF
once	TRBJ2-7	TRBV6-5	13	.	TGTGCCAGCAGTTACGGGGGGAAATACGAGCAGTACTTC	CASSYGGKYEQYF
.	TRBJ1-2	TRBV29-1	12	.	TGCAGCGCTCCGACGGAGGTGGGTGGCTACACCTTC	CSAPTEVGGYTF
.	TRBJ1-6	TRBV27	17	.	TGTGCCAGCAGGAGCCCGACTTCGAGCTCCTATAATTCACCCCTCCACTTT	CASRSPTSSSYNSPLHF
.	TRBJ2-5	TRBV24-1	11	.	TGTGCCACCAGTGGGCGGGAGACCCAGTACTTC	CATSGRETQYF
.	TRBJ2-1	TRBV5-4	14	.	TGTGCCAGCACTAAAGCAAGGTCCTCCAGGGAGCAGTTCTTC	CASTKARSSREQFF
.	TRBJ1-2	TRBV29-1	12	TRBD1	TGCAGCGTTGAGGACAGGGTTTTTGGCTACACCTTC	CSVEDRVFGYTF
.	TRBJ1-6	TRBV19	16	.	TGTGCCAGTACCATTACACCGGGACAAAGACTTTCACCCCTCCACTTT	CASTITPGQRLSPLHF
.	TRBJ1-2	TRBV4-3	15	TRBD1	TGCGCCAGCAGCCAAGAAGGGGTAAGACAGGGCGGCTACACCTTC	CASSQEGVRQGGYTF
.	TRBJ2-2	TRBV10-1	16	.	TGCGCCAGCAGTGAGTCGACAGGTGGCTCCACCGGGGAGCTGTTTTTT	CASSESTGGSTGELFF
.	TRBJ2-3	TRBV9	13	.	TGTGCCAGCAGCTCAACAGGGTTGGATACGCAGTATTTT	CASSSTGLDTQYF
.	TRBJ2-2	TRBV5-1	15	.	TGCGCCAGCAGCTTGGGCACAGTGGGCGTGGGGGAGCTGTTTTTT	CASSLGTVGVGELFF
.	TRBJ1-1	TRBV6-5	10	TRBD1	TGTGCCAGCAAAGGGGGCGGGGCTTTCTTT	CASKGGGAFF
.	TRBJ2-3	TRBV5-1	15	TRBD2	TGCGCCAGCAGCGTACTAGCGGCGAACACAGATACGCAGTATTTT	CASSVLAANTDTQYF
.	TRBJ2-3	TRBV30	14	.	TGTGCCTCCCGAGTGGGACTGCGGGCAGATACGCAGTATTTT	CASRVGLRADTQYF
.	TRBJ1-5	TRBV18	15	TRBD1	TGTGCCAGCTCACCAAGGGGGCGTCCTTATCAGCCCCAGCATTTT	CASSPRGRPYQPQHF
.	TRBJ2-7	TRBV4-1	16	TRBD1	TGCGCCAGCAGCCTATTCCGACAGGGAGAAAACTACGAGCAGTACTTC	CASSLFRQGENYEQYF
.	TRBJ2-5	TRBV29-1	15	TRBD2	TGCAGCGCAAGGACTAGCGGGAGTTGGCAAGAGACCCAGTACTTC	CSARTSGSWQETQYF
few	TRBJ1-1	TRBV25-1	14	.	TGTGCCAGCAGTGGGGGGCCAGGACAGACTGAAGCTTTCTTT	CASSGGPGQTEAFF
.	TRBJ1-5	TRBV28	14	.	TGTGCCAGCAGCCTCACAGGGCTCAATCAGCCCCAGCATTTT	CASSLTGLNQPQHF
.	TRBJ1-3	TRBV2	16	TRBD1	TGTGCCAGCAGCTTCGGGACAGGGGGTTCTGGAAACACCATATATTTT	CASSFGTGGSGNTIYF
.	TRBJ2-1	TRBV7-8	13	.	TGTGCCAGCAGCTTAGGTAGGGACTATGAGCAGTTCTTC	CASSLGRDYEQFF
.	TRBJ1-2	TRBV5-4	14	TRBD1	TGTGCCAGCAGCTTGCTGTCGACAGGGCGCGGCTACACCTTC	CASSLLSTGRGYTF